Below, one T cell receptor (beta chain) is given with its context. The clone's antigen remains unknown. The entry originates in a study of monozygotic twins with inflammatory bowel disease (dated by TCRdb to the late 2010s). Some background on the complete study: In total, around 28 monozygotic twin pairs made up the full study: 19 Danish pairs, all IBD-discordant, plus nine German pairs, of which four were IBD-concordant and five were IBD-discordant. Each individual had, on average, about 151 000 unique TCRalpha sequences and 181 000 unique TCRbeta sequences available for analysis. Disease-associated traits were sought mainly through comparisons between IBD patients and their genetically identical healthy co-twins within discordant pairs.

General conclusions and limits of the study: The results gave no support for a single strong signal or clonotype linked to IBD. Repertoire similarity did not differ between concordant and discordant twins, which could be due to limited statistical power. A decrease in TCRbeta repertoire diversity, as measured by inverse Simpson index, was observed in IBD patients compared with their healthy co-twins. Different T cell subtypes could not be distinguished in the analysis. Because patients were on differing immunosuppressive treatments, the repertoires may have picked up extra background noise and inter-individual variability. Compared with healthy twins, IBD patients shared fewer clonotypes with other individuals, and the difference was most pronounced in patients with signs of disease activity.

From each donor, a roughly 2.3 ml peripheral blood sample was collected into PAXgene tubes and stored at -80 degrees C. Without any T cell sorting, total RNA was extracted from whole blood using the PAXgene blood miRNA kit on an automated QIAcube. Peripheral blood from monozygotic twin pairs concordant or discordant for inflammatory bowel disease was subjected to deep TCRalpha and TCRbeta repertoire profiling with unique molecular barcoding. Smoking habits were recorded for all twin pairs, with individuals classified as current, former or never smokers. From the cysteine through the phenylalanine, the CDR3 covers 14 amino acids. No nucleotide data were recorded. CDR1 is given as LGHDT and CDR2 as YNNKEL, both from the germline V gene (reference sequence). Libraries were made using 5' RACE. Each TCR library was prepared from about 4,000 ng of total RNA. cDNA was synthesized with SMARTScribe reverse transcriptase in eight separate reactions per sample. Unique molecular identifiers containing a 6-nucleotide sample barcode were introduced through template switching during cDNA synthesis. Two nested PCRs of about 16 and 10 cycles amplified the TCRalpha and TCRbeta cDNA, and bead purification followed each PCR. Before amplification, the cDNA was treated with uracil DNA-glycosylase and purified using the QIAquick PCR purification kit. In the second PCR, Illumina TruSeq-compatible adapters and sample-specific barcodes were added. Library quality and concentration were checked on TapeStation and Qubit, and libraries were pooled at around 5 ng each. Sequencing of pooled libraries was carried out on an Illumina HiSeq2500 single-index Rapid Run using 2 x 100 bp reads and custom sequencing primers. The authors processed their data as follows. PCR and sequencing errors were corrected by UMI-based consensus assembly using MiGEC version 1.2.6. MiXCR version 2.1.1 handled V(D)J alignment, clonotype assembly and CDR3 extraction. To normalise gene usage, clonotype sharing and MAIT/NKT TCR abundance, the top 1000, 10 000 and 20 000 clonotypes in each sample were analysed. Diversity was computed as the inverse Simpson index with the vegan R package after downsampling to 27 000 UMIs. Statistical testing used paired Mann-Whitney U tests on the discordant twin pairs and applied Benjamini-Hochberg correction for multiple testing. After the reads were reprocessed by TCRdb, one entry was made per CDR3 protein sequence, with no DNA. The V and J calls here are based on TCRdb, not the publication. The sample has approximately 390,000 distinct CDR3 sequences on record. The top ten hold under 3% of the sample.

The chain links TRBV3-1 with TRBJ2-7. The source of this sequence is a human donor with ulcerative colitis or Crohn's disease, or a healthy co-twin of an affected twin (not recorded which). Sequenced input: blood. CDR3 loop: CASSQETGNYEQYF.